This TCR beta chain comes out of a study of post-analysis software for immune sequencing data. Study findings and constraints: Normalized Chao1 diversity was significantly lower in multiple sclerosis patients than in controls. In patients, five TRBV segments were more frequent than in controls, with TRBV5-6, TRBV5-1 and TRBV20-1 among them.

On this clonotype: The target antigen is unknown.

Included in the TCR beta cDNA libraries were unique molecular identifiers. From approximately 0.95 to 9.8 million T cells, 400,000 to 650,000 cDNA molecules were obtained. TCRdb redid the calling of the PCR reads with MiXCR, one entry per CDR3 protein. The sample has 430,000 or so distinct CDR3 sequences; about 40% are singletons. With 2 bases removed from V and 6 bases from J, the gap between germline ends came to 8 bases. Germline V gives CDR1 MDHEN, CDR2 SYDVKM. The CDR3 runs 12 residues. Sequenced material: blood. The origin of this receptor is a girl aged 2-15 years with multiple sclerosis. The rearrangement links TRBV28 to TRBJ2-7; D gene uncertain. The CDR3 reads CASSLIASEQYF. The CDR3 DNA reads TGTGCCAGCAGTTTAATCGCGAGCGAGCAGTACTTC.